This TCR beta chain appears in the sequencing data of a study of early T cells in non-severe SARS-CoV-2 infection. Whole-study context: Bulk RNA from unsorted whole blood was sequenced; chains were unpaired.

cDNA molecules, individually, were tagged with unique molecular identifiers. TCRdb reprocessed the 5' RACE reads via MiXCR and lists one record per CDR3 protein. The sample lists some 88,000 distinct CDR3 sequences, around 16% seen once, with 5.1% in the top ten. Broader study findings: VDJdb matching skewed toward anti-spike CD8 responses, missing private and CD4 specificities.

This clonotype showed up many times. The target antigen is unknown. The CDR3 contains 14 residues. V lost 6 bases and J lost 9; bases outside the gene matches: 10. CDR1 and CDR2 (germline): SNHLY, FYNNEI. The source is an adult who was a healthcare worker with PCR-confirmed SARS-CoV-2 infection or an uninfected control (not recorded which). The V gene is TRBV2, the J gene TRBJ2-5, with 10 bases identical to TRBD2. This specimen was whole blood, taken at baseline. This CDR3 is CASSESGRASAQYF. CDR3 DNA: TGTGCCAGCAGCGAAAGCGGGAGGGCCTCGGCCCAGTACTTC.